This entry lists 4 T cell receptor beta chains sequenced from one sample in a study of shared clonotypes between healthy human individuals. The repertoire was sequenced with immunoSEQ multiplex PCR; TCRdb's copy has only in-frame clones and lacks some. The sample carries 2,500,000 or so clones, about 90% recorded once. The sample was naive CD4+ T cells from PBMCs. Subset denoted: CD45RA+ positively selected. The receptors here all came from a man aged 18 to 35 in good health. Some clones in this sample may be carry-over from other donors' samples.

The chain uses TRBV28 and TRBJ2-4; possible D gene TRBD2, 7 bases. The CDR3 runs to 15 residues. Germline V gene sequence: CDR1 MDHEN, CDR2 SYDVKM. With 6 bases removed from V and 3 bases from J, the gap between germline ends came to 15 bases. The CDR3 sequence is CASREGGDGKNIQYF. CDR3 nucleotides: TGTGCCAGCAGGGAAGGGGGGGATGGCAAAAACATTCAGTACTTC.

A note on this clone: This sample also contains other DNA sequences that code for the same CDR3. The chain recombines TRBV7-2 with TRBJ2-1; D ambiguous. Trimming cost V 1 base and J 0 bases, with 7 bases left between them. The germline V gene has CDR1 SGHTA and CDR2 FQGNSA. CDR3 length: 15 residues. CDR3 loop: CASSLDQSSYNEQFF. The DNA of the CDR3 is TGTGCCAGCAGCTTAGACCAGAGCTCCTACAATGAGCAGTTCTTC.

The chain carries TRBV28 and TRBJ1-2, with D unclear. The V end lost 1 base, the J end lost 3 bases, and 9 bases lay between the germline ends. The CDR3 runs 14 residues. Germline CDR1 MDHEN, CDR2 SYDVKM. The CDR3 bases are TGTGCCAGCAGTTTATACCGGGGTTACTATGGCTACACCTTC. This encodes CASSLYRGYYGYTF.

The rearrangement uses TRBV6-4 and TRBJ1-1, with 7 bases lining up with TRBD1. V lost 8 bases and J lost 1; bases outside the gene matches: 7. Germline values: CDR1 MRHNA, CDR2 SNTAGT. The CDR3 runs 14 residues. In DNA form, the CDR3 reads TGTGCCAGCTCGGCGACAGGGACGAACACTGAAGCTTTCTTT. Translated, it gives CASSATGTNTEAFF.